This T cell receptor (beta chain) emerged from a study of circulating and synovial CD4+ cells in juvenile arthritis. Generated by immunoSEQ multiplex PCR, the TCRdb table keeps only in-frame clones and is missing some. The sample lists 14,000 or so clones, approximately 80% seen once, with 3.6% in the top ten. Points from the study as a whole: Some such blood samples were as oligoclonal as synovium. Compared with bulk blood, circulating pathogenic-like lymphocytes shared substantially more CDR3 sequences with synovial T cells.

Concerning this clone: Its antigen is still unknown.

The CDR3 is 12 amino acids. Trimming pared 1 base from V and 6 bases from J, leaving 3 bases between. Looked up from germline, CDR1 is SEHNR and CDR2 is FQNEAQ (reference sequence). The sequencing sample was made of CD4+ T cells from synovial fluid. The sequence was obtained from a human patient with juvenile idiopathic arthritis. Some clones in this sample may be carry-over from other donors' samples. The genes are TRBV7-9 and TRBJ1-4, with no clear D. For the CDR3, the DNA is TGTGCCAGCAGCTTAGGAGATGAAAAACTGTTTTTT. It is translated as CASSLGDEKLFF. The variable domain in full, with the rest retrieved from reference TRBV7-9 and TRBJ1-4, is DTGVSQNPRHKITKRGQNVTFRCDPISEHNRLYWYRQTLGQGPEFLTYFQNEAQLEKSRLLSDRFSAERPKGSFSTLEIQRTEQGDSAMYLCASSLGDEKLFFGSGTQLSVL.